This T cell receptor beta chain comes out of a study of blood T cell repertoires in COVID-19 (TCRdb year 2020). In terms of the full investigation: Samples covering the acute and convalescent phases of COVID-19 were provided by collaborators in the United States, Italy and Spain. Samples were obtained from the ongoing ImmuneRACE study (first 160 participants) and from over 1,000 subjects provided by 6 global collaborators. A de-identified subject ID, COVID-19 status, age in years and sex were almost always included in the sample metadata. The repertoires were made available in a free public database intended to serve as a resource for research on the immune response to SARS-CoV-2. The prospective study material was composed of cDNA or gDNA derived from T cells, B-cell-depleted T cells, or PBMCs. Deeply sampled blood TCRbeta repertoires from subjects exposed to, actively infected with, or recovered from COVID-19 were included in the dataset. HLA class I and class II types, where available, came from metadata supplied by the sample provider rather than from assay-based typing.

TCRbeta CDR3 regions were amplified from genomic DNA using the immunoSEQ Assay, a bias-controlled multiplex PCR. The study's own analysis went as follows. Within the assay, amplification of reference gene primers was used to estimate how many nucleated cells each sample contained. To quantify the absolute abundance of each unique TCRbeta CDR3 rearrangement, sequence reads were collapsed and filtered. For each sample, productive Simpson clonality was calculated by taking the square root of Simpson's diversity index across productive rearrangements. TCRdb took over this immuneACCESS table, retaining in-frame rearrangements with V and J assigned. Such tables are incomplete; in checked studies, under half of the missing clones stem from an unresolved V gene, and the remainder is unexplained. V and J calls and clone size are as listed in that table; D and trimming were resolved from the DNA. The sample includes about 170,000 clones, with more than 65% observed a single time. Jointly, the top ten make up around 2.4% of the sample.

To note about this clone: No cognate antigen has been identified for it. No much larger clonotype is one base removed from it; base qualities were not supplied.

Whole blood was collected in K2EDTA tubes by collaborating institutions according to the institutions' own protocols. For TCRbeta analysis, collaborators shipped samples in one of three forms: frozen whole blood, isolated PBMCs, or DNA extracted from either of those sample types. The investigation overall reported the following: The quantity of clinical and demographic metadata differed by source and by participant and was supplied without curation.

The sequence was collected from a human donor with acute or convalescent COVID-19. The donor label of this sample is uncertain. Sequencing was performed on peripheral blood.

The CDR3 region: CASSGVGVGTEAFF. The nucleotide sequence is given as TGTGCCAGCAGTGGGGTCGGGGTAGGGACTGAAGCTTTCTTT. The rearranged chain carries TRBV28 and TRBJ1-1, with the D gene call left open. CDR1 and CDR2, per the germline V gene, are MDHEN and SYDVKM. The V end loses 5 bases and the J end loses 5 bases, and a stretch of 15 bases separates them. The CDR3 runs 14 residues from the cysteine to the phenylalanine. The sequence is cut down to CDR3 DNA, 42 bases in frame from base 1.